The text below deals with one TCR beta chain. The antigen is not known. These data come from a study of long-term antiretroviral therapy in people with HIV. Study outcomes and limitations: Pre-ART-expanded clones dominated the repertoire at all time points. An increase in diversity followed ART, yet levels stayed below transplant donor controls. HIV repertoires spanned narrower CDR3 length ranges than controls.

A minimum of one pre-ART and two post-ART PBMC samples existed for each donor. CDR1 and CDR2 from the germline V gene are SNHLY and FYNNEI. The CDR3 length is 13 residues. Trimming removed 6 bases from V and 9 bases from J, with 17 bases in between. Runs used v3.0 of the immunoSEQ assay and were done at survey level. The table came from immunoSEQ multiplex PCR; TCRdb's copy has only in-frame clones and leaves some out. Seen here are about 20,000 clones, 65% to 85% observed once, and the top ten hold approximately 8.2%. Sample: unsorted PBMCs, taken 1.2 years after starting antiretroviral therapy. The receptor was derived from a woman between 40 and 55 years old with HIV. V is TRBV2 and J is TRBJ1-1; possibly TRBD1 for D (6 bases). CDR3 loop: CASSQAPGTQAFF. The DNA of the CDR3 is TGTGCCAGCAGCCAGGCTCCGGGGACACAAGCTTTCTTT.